This entry describes one TCR beta chain. The antigen it recognizes is unknown. No base quality information exists; no much larger clone differs at one position. The sample's time point label is to be understood as: baseline before first vaccination. Samples from vaccinated people were obtained from the UK trials COV001 and COV002, which included a single-blind randomized controlled phase 2/3 trial of AZD1222 (ChAdOx1 nCoV-19) in healthy adults. For TCRbeta chain sequencing, PBMC samples were collected from trial participants at day 0 and at day 28 after the second dose. The CDR3 regions of human TCRbeta chains were analyzed by immunosequencing. The authors' analysis ran thus. TCRs in the repertoires were compared against a reference library of SARS-CoV-2-specific TCRs that had been generated with the MIRA antigen-specificity platform. Breadth was defined as the fraction of unique TCRs that were SARS-CoV-2-associated, and depth was defined as the fraction of total T cells that were SARS-CoV-2-associated. Using the MIRA data, each spike-specific TCR was mapped to the spike region that the TCR reacts to and placed in a CD4 or CD8 class. Log10-transformed breadth and depth values were compared by one-way ANOVA with Sidak's multiple comparisons tests. In TCRdb, the immuneACCESS table is reduced to in-frame sequences with V and J assigned. These tables do not hold every clone; where another copy was compared, an unresolved V gene accounts for under half, and the others remain unexplained. For V, J and clone size, that table is used; D and trimming come from the DNA. The sample profile shows roughly 120,000 clones; around 92% of them were found once. The ten largest clonotypes hold 4.2% of the sample.

CDR1 and CDR2 were assigned from the germline V gene as ENHRY and SYGVKD. Taken from cysteine to phenylalanine, the CDR3 has 13 residues. The sequence is cut down to CDR3 DNA, 39 bases in frame from base 1. The junction carries 14 bases between V and J, which are trimmed by 10 bases and 5 bases respectively. The data were taken from a study of T cell responses to AZD1222 COVID-19 vaccine (dated by TCRdb to the early 2020s). Regarding the research as a whole: Because spike-specific TCR depth and breadth did not differ between the two schedules, AZD1222 recipients who got a second dose at roughly 4 weeks were pooled with those who got a second dose at roughly 12 weeks. A total of approximately 230 trial participants underwent TCR sequencing, of whom about 210 received two doses of AZD1222 and around 25 received two doses of the MenACWY control vaccine. Enrollment into the trials was organized by age into subgroups of 18-55, 56-69 and 70-plus years, and those subgroups contained about 160, 30 and 59 TCR-sequenced participants, respectively.

General conclusions and limits of the study: Participants were mostly white British and included more females than males, and it was suggested by the authors that clonal diversity may have been underestimated. Nearly half of unique spike-specific TCRs reportedly recognized epitopes outside regions mutated in the B.1.351 and B.1.1.7 variants. In the small 56-69-year group, the increase in depth fell short of significance, most likely because of low power. After two AZD1222 doses, spike-specific TCR breadth and depth were significantly higher than at day 0 and than in MenACWY recipients. Conclusions about previously exposed vaccinees are limited, since just five or six AZD1222 recipients were seropositive for SARS-CoV-2 at baseline. CD4 TCRs associated with the vaccine covered the entire spike protein, and the dominant responses were in regions 160-218 and 743-854. No day 14 peak-response samples were available, so repertoires were characterized only after the peak T cell response.

This chain is built from TRBV10-3 and TRBJ1-4; the D gene lacks a confident call. The receptor comes from an adult in good health. Sequencing was performed on peripheral blood, taken on day 0 of AZD1222 vaccination. The nucleotide sequence is given as TGTGCCACCCACCCCGGAATAAATGAAAAACTGTTTTTT. Translated, it gives CATHPGINEKLFF.